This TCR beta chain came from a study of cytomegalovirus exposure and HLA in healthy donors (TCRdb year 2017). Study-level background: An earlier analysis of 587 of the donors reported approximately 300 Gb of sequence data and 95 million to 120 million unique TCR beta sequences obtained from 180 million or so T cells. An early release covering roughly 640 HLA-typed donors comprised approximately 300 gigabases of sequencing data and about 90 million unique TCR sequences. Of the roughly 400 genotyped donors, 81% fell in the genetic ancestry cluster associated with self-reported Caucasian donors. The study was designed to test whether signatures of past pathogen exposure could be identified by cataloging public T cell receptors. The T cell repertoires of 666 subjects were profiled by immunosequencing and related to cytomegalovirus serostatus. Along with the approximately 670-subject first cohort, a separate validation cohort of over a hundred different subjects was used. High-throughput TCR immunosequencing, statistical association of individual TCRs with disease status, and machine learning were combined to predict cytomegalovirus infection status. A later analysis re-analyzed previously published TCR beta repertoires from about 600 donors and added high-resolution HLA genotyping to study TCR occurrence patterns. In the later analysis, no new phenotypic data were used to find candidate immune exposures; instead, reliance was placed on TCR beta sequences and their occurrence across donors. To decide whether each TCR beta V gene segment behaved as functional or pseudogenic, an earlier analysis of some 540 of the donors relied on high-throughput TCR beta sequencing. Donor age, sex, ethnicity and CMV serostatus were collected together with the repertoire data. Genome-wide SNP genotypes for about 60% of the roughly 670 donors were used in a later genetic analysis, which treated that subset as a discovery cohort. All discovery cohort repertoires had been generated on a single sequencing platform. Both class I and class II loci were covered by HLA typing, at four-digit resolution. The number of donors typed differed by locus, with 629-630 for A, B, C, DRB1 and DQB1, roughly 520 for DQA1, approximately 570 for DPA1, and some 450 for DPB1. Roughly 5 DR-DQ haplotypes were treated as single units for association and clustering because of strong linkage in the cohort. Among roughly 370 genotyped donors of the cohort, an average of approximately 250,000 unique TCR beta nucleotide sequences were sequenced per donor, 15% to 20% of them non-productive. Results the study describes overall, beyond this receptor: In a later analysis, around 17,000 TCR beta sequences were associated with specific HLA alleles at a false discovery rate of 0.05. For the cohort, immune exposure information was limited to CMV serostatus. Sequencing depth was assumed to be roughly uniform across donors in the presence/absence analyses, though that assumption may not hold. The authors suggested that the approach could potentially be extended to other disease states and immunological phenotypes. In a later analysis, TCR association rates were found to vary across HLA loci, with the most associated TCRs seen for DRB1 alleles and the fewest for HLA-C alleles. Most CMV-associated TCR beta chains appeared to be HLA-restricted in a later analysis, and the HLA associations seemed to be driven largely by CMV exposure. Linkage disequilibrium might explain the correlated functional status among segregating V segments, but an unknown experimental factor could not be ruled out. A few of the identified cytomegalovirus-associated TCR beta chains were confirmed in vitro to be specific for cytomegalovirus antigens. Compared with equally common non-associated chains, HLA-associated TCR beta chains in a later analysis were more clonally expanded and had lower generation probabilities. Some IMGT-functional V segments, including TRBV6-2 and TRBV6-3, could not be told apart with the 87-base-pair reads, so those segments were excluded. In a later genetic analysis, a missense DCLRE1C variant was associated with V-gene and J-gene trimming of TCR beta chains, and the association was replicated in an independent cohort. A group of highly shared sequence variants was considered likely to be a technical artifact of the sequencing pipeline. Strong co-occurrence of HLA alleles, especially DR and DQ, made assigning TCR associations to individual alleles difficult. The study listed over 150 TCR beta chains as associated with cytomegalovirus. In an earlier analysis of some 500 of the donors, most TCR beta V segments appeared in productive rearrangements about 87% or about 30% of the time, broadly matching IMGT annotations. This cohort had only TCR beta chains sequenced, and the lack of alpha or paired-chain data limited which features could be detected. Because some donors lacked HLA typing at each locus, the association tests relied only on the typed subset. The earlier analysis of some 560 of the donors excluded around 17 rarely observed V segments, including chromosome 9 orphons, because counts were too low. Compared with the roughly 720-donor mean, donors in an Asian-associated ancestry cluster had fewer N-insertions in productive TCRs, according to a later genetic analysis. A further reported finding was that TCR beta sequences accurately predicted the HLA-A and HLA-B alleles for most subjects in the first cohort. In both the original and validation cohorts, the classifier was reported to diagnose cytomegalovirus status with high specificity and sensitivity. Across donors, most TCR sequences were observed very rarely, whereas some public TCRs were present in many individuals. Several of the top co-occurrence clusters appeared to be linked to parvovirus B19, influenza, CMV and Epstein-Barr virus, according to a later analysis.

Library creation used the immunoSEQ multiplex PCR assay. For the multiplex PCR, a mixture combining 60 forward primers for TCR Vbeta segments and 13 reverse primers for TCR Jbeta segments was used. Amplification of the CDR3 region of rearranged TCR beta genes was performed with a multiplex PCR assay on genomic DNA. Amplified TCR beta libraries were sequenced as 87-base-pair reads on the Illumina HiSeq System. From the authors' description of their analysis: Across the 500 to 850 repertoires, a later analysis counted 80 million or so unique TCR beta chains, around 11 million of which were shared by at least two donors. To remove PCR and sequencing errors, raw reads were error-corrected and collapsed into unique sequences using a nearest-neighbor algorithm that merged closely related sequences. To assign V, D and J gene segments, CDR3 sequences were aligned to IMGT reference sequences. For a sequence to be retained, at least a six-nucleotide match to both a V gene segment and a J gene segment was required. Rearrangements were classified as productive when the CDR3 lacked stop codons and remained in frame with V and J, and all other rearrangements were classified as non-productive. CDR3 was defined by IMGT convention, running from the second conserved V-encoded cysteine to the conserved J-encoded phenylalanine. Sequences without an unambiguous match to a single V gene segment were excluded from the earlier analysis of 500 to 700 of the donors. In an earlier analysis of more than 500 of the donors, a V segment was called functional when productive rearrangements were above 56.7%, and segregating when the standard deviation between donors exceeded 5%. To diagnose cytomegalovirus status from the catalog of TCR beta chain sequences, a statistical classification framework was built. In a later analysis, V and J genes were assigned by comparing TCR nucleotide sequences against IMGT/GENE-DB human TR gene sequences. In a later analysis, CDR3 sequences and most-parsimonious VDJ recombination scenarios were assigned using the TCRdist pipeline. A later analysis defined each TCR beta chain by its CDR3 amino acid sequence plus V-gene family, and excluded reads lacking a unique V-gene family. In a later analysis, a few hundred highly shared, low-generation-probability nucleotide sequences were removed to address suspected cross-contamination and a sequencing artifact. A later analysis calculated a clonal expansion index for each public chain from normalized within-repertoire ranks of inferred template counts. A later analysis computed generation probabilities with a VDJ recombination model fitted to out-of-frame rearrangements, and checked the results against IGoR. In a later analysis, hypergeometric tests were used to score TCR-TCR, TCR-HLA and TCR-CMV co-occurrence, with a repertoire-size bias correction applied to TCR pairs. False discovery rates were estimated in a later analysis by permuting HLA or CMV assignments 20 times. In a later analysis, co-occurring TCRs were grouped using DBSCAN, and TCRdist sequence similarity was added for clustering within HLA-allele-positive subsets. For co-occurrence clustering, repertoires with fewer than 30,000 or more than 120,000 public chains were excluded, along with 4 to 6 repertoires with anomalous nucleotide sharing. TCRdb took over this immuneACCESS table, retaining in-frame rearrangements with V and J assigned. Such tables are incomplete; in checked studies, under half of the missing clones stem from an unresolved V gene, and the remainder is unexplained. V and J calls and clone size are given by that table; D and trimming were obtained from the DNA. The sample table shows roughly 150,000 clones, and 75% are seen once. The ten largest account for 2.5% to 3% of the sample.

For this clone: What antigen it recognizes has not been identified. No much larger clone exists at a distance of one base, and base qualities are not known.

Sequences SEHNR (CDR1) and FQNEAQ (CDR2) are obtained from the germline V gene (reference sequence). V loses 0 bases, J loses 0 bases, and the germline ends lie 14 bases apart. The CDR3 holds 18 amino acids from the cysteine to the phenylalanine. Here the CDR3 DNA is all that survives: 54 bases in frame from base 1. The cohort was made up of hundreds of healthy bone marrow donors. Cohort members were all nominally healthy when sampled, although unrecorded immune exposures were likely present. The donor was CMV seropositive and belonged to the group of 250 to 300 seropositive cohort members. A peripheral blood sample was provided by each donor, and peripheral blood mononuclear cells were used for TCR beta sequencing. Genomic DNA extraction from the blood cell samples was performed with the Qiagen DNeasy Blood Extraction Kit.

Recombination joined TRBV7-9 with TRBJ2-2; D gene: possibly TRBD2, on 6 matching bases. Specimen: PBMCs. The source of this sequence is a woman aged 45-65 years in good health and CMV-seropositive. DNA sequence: TGTGCCAGCAGCTTAGCGTCCGCGGGGTCTGCGAACACCGGGGAGCTGTTTTTT. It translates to CASSLASAGSANTGELFF.